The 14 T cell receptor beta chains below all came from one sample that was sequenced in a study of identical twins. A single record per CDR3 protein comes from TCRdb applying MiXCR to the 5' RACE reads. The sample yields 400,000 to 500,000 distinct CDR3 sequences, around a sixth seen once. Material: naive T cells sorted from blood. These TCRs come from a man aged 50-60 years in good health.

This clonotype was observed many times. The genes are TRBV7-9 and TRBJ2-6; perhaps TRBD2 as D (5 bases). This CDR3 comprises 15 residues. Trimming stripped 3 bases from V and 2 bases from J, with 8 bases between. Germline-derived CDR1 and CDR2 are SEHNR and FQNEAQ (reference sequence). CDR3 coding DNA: TGTGCCAGCAGCTTTGGAGGAACTGGGGCCAACGTCCTGACTTTC. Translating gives CASSFGGTGANVLTF.

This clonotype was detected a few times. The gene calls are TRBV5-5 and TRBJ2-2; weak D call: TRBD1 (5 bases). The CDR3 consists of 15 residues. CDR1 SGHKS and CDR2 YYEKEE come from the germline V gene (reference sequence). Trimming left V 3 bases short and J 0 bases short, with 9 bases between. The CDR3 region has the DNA TGTGCCAGCAGCTCCAGGGTATCGAACACCGGGGAGCTGTTTTTT. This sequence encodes CASSSRVSNTGELFF.

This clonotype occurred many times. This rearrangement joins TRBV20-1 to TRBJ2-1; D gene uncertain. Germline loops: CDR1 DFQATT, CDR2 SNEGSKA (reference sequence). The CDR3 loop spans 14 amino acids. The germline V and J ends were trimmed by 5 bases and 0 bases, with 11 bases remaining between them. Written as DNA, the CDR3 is TGCAGTGCTCTCTCCACCCTCTCCTACAATGAGCAGTTCTTC. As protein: CSALSTLSYNEQFF.

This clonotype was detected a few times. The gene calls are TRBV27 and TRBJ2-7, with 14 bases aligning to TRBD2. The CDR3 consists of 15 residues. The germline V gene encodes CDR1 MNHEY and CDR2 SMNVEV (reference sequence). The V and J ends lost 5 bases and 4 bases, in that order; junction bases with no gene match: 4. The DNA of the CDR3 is TGTGCCAGCAGTCCGGGGACTAGCGGGGGTTACGAGCAGTACTTC. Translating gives CASSPGTSGGYEQYF.

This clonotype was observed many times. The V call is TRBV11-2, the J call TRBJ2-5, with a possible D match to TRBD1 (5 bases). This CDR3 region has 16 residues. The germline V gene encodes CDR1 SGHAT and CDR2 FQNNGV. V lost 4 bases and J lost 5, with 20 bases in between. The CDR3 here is CASSSRKIQDSETQYF. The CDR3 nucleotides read TGTGCCAGCAGCTCGAGAAAAATACAGGATTCTGAGACCCAGTACTTC.

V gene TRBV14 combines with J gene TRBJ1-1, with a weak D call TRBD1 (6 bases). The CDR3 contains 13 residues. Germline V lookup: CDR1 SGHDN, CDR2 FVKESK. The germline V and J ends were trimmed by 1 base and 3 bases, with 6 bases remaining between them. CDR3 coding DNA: TGTGCCAGCAGCCAAGGGACAGACACTGAAGCTTTCTTT. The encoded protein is CASSQGTDTEAFF.

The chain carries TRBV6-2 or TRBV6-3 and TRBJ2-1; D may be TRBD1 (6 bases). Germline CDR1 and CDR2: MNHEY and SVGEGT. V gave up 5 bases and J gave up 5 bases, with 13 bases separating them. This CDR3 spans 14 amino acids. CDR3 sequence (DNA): TGTGCCAGCAGTAGGCTCCACAGGGACAATGAGCAGTTCTTC. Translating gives CASSRLHRDNEQFF.

CDR3 in DNA: TGCGCCAGCAGTGAGTTCCCCGATGGGGGCACAGATACGCAGTATTTT. Encoded protein: CASSEFPDGGTDTQYF. The chain recombines TRBV10-2 with TRBJ2-3; D unclear. The germline gives CDR1 WSHSY, CDR2 SAAADI. V was cut by 1 base and J by 1 base, with 12 bases left in between. This CDR3 region has 16 residues.

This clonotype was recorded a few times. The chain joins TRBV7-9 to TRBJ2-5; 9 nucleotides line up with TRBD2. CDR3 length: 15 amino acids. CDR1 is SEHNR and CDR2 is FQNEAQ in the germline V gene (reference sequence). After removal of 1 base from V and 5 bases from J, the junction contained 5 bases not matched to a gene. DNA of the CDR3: TGTGCCAGCAGCTTAGAGGCGGGGGGGCCGGAGACCCAGTACTTC. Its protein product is CASSLEAGGPETQYF.

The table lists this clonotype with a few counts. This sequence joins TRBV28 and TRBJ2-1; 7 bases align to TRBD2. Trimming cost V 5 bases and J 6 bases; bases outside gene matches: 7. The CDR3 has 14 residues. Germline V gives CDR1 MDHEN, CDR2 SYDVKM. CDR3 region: CASSRLAEFNEQFF. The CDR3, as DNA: TGTGCCAGCAGTCGGCTAGCGGAGTTCAATGAGCAGTTCTTC.

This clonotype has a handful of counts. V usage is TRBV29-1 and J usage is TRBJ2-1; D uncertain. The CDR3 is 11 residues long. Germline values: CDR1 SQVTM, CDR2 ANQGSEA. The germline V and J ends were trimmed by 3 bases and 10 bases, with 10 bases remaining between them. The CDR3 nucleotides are TGCAGCGTTGAGTCGGGTGGGGAGCAGTTCTTC. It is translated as CSVESGGEQFF.

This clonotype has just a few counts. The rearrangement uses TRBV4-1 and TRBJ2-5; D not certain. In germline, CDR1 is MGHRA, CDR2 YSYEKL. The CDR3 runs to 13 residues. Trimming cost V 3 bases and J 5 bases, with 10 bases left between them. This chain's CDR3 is CASSQDHGETQYF. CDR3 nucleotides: TGCGCCAGCAGCCAGGACCATGGGGAGACCCAGTACTTC.

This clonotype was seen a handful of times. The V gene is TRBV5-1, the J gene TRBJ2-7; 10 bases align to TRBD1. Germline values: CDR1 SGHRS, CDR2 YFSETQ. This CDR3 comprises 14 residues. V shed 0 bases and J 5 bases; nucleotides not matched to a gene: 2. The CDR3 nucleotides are TGCGCCAGCAGCTTGGCGGGGACAGGGGACGAGCAGTACTTC. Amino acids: CASSLAGTGDEQYF.

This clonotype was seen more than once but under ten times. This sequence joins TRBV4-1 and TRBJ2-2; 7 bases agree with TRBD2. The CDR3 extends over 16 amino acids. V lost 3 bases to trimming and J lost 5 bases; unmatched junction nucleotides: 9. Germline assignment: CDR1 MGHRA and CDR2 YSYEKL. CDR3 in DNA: TGCGCCAGCAGCCATCCCGGACTAGAGTGGACCGGGGAGCTGTTTTTT. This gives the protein CASSHPGLEWTGELFF.